This T cell receptor beta chain emerged from a study of T cell changes during pregnancy in multiple sclerosis. TCRdb keeps only in-frame clones here, not all; method: immunoSEQ multiplex PCR. The sample has 65,000 to 75,000 clones, approximately 92% seen once. From germline, CDR1 is LNHDA and CDR2 SQIVND (reference sequence). The CDR3 totals 13 residues. Trimming cost V 5 bases and J 1 base, with 9 bases left between them. The rearrangement uses TRBV19 and TRBJ2-7; TRBD2 might be the D (5 bases). The source of this sequence is a female donor in good health, enrolled as a control in a pregnancy study. The sequences come from CD8+ T cells from peripheral blood mononuclear cells, collected in the third trimester of pregnancy. CDR3 sequence: CASSGWESYEQYF. The CDR3 DNA reads TGTGCCAGTAGTGGGTGGGAGTCCTACGAGCAGTACTTC.